Following are 21 T cell receptor beta chains from one sample sequenced in a study of early T cells in non-severe SARS-CoV-2 infection. Each CDR3 protein is one row after TCRdb ran MiXCR on the 5' RACE reads. The data show tens of thousands of distinct CDR3 sequences, 4.5% seen once. Sequencing was performed on whole blood. These receptor sequences come from an adult who was a healthcare worker with PCR-confirmed SARS-CoV-2 infection or an uninfected control (not recorded which).

This clonotype was seen ten or more times. This chain joins TRBV11-2 and TRBJ1-1; D might be TRBD1 (6 bases). Deletions cut 1 base from V and 3 bases from J, with 9 bases between. The CDR3 length is 14 residues. Germline lookup yields CDR1 SGHAT and CDR2 FQNNGV. Written as DNA, the CDR3 is TGTGCCAGCAGCTTAGTAGGGGGAGACACTGAAGCTTTCTTT. It yields the protein CASSLVGGDTEAFF.

This chain links TRBV11-2 with TRBJ2-7; possibly TRBD2 for D (5 bases). With 5 bases removed from V and 4 bases from J, the gap between germline ends came to 21 bases. Germline CDR1 is SGHAT and CDR2 is FQNNGV. The CDR3 covers 16 residues. The CDR3 loop reads CASSPPGSAGKYEQYF. The CDR3 coding sequence is TGTGCCAGCAGCCCCCCGGGGAGTGCGGGCAAATACGAGCAGTACTTC.

This clonotype was counted at least ten times. The chain is built from TRBV19 and TRBJ1-2; D gene unclear. The V gene lost 7 bases and the J gene lost 4 bases, with 13 bases spanning the gap. CDR3 length: 13 residues. CDR1 and CDR2 from the germline V gene are LNHDA and SQIVND (reference sequence). The CDR3 DNA is TGTGCCAGTAACGCCGGCGGAACCTATGGCTACACCTTC. This sequence encodes CASNAGGTYGYTF.

This clonotype was detected ten times or more. The V and J genes are TRBV2 and TRBJ1-5; D remains ambiguous. The germline V and J ends were trimmed by 6 bases and 0 bases, with 12 bases remaining between them. The germline V gene has CDR1 SNHLY and CDR2 FYNNEI. The CDR3 totals 15 residues. The CDR3 DNA reads TGTGCCAGCAGAAAATCAGTAAATAGCAATCAGCCCCAGCATTTT. This translates into CASRKSVNSNQPQHF.

On this clonotype: A much bigger clone sits one base away, suggesting this may be a read error. The chain uses TRBV25-1 and TRBJ2-1, with D perhaps given as TRBD1 or TRBD2 (7 bases each). Germline V lookup: CDR1 MGHDK, CDR2 SYGVNS. CDR3 length: 15 amino acids. The CDR3 is CASSRRDRDYNDQFF. DNA of the CDR3: TGTGCCAGCAGTCGACGCGACAGGGACTACAATGACCAGTTCTTC.

This clonotype was detected many times. The chain carries TRBV5-1 and TRBJ1-1, with D perhaps TRBD1 (5 bases). This CDR3 is built from 13 residues. The germline V and J ends were trimmed by 6 bases and 6 bases, with 15 bases remaining between them. Per germline, CDR1 SGHRS and CDR2 YFSETQ. CDR3 nucleotides: TGCGCCAGCACATCCCATCAGGGCGCTGAAGCTTTCTTT. It specifies CASTSHQGAEAFF.

This clonotype was seen at least ten times. The rearrangement links TRBV5-1 to TRBJ2-1, with 11 bases fitting TRBD2. Germline CDR1 reads SGHRS; CDR2 reads YFSETQ. The CDR3 is 15 amino acids. V lost 3 bases, J lost 5 bases, and 4 bases stayed unmatched. CDR3: CASSWGLAENNEQFF. Here the CDR3 DNA reads TGCGCCAGCAGCTGGGGACTAGCGGAAAACAATGAGCAGTTCTTC.

The sample holds many counts of this clonotype. V usage is TRBV20-1 and J usage is TRBJ2-7; a weak D match, TRBD2 (7 bases). The CDR3 length is 14 residues. The V gene lost 0 bases and the J gene lost 4 bases, with 13 bases spanning the gap. Germline CDR1 and CDR2: DFQATT and SNEGSKA (reference sequence). CDR3: CSARDRGARYEQYF. Here the CDR3 DNA reads TGCAGTGCTAGAGATCGGGGGGCTAGGTACGAGCAGTACTTC.

This clonotype was observed many times. J is TRBJ2-5 and V is TRBV19; 11 positions match TRBD2. Germline V CDR1 and CDR2: LNHDA, SQIVND (reference sequence). Losses at the gene ends were 4 bases for V and 5 bases for J; bases not matched to a gene: 3. The CDR3 is 14 amino acids. This CDR3 reads CASSNSGRVETQYF. The CDR3 bases are TGTGCCAGTAGTAATAGCGGGAGGGTTGAGACCCAGTACTTC.

This clonotype has a count of ten or more. This chain uses TRBV19 with TRBJ1-5; D remains unclear. The germline V gene has CDR1 LNHDA and CDR2 SQIVND (reference sequence). The CDR3 consists of 13 residues. V was cut by 5 bases and J by 7 bases, with 12 bases left in between. CDR3 in DNA: TGTGCCAGTAGTGAAAATTCGGAGCAGCCCCAGCATTTT. It specifies CASSENSEQPQHF.

This clonotype was seen ten or more times. The chain joins TRBV29-1 to TRBJ2-1; 9 bases align to TRBD2. The V gene's germline CDR1 is SQVTM and CDR2 ANQGSEA. The CDR3 extends over 17 amino acids. Trimming took 4 bases from V and 7 from J; bases not matched to a gene: 17. In DNA form, the CDR3 reads TGCAGCGTTGGAACATTAGCGGGAGCCTTCCTAGGGAATGAGCAGTTCTTC. Translated, it gives CSVGTLAGAFLGNEQFF.

This clonotype has ten or more counts. V is TRBV29-1 and J is TRBJ2-7; 7 bases fit TRBD2. Germline assignment: CDR1 SQVTM and CDR2 ANQGSEA. V gave up 7 bases and J gave up 6 bases; unmatched junction bases: 18. The length of the CDR3 is 15 residues. CDR3 coding DNA: TGCAGCGCCGCAGCAACTAGTGCGGGAGTAGGCGAGCAGTACTTC. Encoded protein: CSAAATSAGVGEQYF.

This clonotype was recorded a few times. CDR3 sequence reads: CASSPGRPGGGGFF. DNA of the CDR3: TGTGCCAGCAGCCCGGGGCGGCCGGGGGGAGGAGGTTTCTTT. V is TRBV4-2 and J is TRBJ1-1; tentative D call: TRBD1 (5 bases). Trimming shortened V by 4 bases and J by 13 bases, and 22 bases separated the two germline ends. This CDR3 region has 14 residues. Germline values: CDR1 LGHNA, CDR2 YNFKEQ.

Ten or more counts support this clonotype. The chain uses TRBV28 and TRBJ1-1; no firm D call. The CDR3 length is 14 residues. V shed 3 bases and J shed 1 base, with 9 bases lying between them. CDR1 is MDHEN, CDR2 SYDVKM, per germline. CDR3 sequence: CASSFRGPNTEAFF. The CDR3 DNA follows: TGTGCCAGCAGTTTTAGAGGGCCGAACACTGAAGCTTTCTTT.

The table lists this clonotype with many counts. The chain is built from TRBV7-2 and TRBJ2-3, with 8 bases fitting TRBD2. The CDR3 runs to 14 residues. CDR1 is SGHTA and CDR2 is FQGNSA in the germline V gene. Trimming took 5 bases from V and 1 from J; bases not matched to a gene: 2. The CDR3 loop is CASSTAGGTDTQYF. The CDR3 DNA reads TGTGCCAGCAGCACAGCGGGAGGCACAGATACGCAGTATTTT.

About this clonotype: A much larger clone sits a single nucleotide away, making a read error possible. The chain uses TRBV4-2 and TRBJ2-1, with 10 bases fitting TRBD2. The V segment lost 6 bases and the J segment 5 bases; nucleotides outside the gene matches: 7. The CDR3 extends over 15 amino acids. CDR1 and CDR2 (germline): LGHNA, YNFKEQ. CDR3 nucleotides: TGTGCCAGCAGGTTGAGCGGGGGGGCCCACAATGAGCAGTTCTTC. This sequence encodes CASRLSGGAHNEQFF.

At least ten counts were recorded for this clonotype. The rearrangement links TRBV6-2 or TRBV6-3 to TRBJ1-1, with TRBD1 as a possible D gene (5 bases). The V end lost 5 bases, the J end lost 1 base, and 17 bases lay between the germline ends. Germline CDR1 is MNHEY and CDR2 is SVGEGT. The CDR3 is 16 amino acids. CDR3: CASSPGKGRRNTEAFF. As DNA, the CDR3 is TGTGCCAGCAGTCCTGGCAAGGGACGGAGGAACACTGAAGCTTTCTTT.

The table lists this clonotype with a few counts. V is TRBV4-3 and J is TRBJ2-3, with TRBD2 matching 7 bases. The CDR3 has 13 amino acids. Germline loops: CDR1 LGHNA, CDR2 YSLEER. Trimming took 4 bases from V and 6 from J; bases not matched to a gene: 4. The CDR3 reads CASSPGGTDTQYF. The CDR3 nucleotides are TGCGCCAGCAGCCCCGGGGGGACGGATACGCAGTATTTT.

This clonotype was found a few times. This chain joins TRBV6-6 and TRBJ2-5; D is undetermined. Germline CDR1 is MNHNY and CDR2 is SVGAGI (reference sequence). This CDR3 contains 15 residues. The V end lost 0 bases, the J end lost 4 bases, and 12 bases lay between the germline ends. CDR3 bases: TGTGCCAGCAGTTACTCAGAATCCGACTTAGAGACCCAGTACTTC. Its translation: CASSYSESDLETQYF.

This clonotype was found many times. The CDR3 bases are TGTGCCAGCAGCGTCGGTGACAGGGAGACTCAGCCCCAGCATTTT. Its protein product is CASSVGDRETQPQHF. The chain is built from TRBV9 and TRBJ1-5; TRBD1 aligns across 7 bases. From germline, CDR1 is SGDLS and CDR2 YYNGEE. V lost 2 bases, J lost 6 bases, and 8 bases stayed unmatched. The CDR3 extends over 15 amino acids.

This clonotype was found a few times. V is TRBV20-1 and J is TRBJ2-1, with 8 bases lining up with TRBD2. CDR1 DFQATT and CDR2 SNEGSKA come from the germline V gene (reference sequence). The CDR3 has 13 residues. V trimming: 6 bases; J trimming: 4 bases; junction bases outside the gene matches: 5. The DNA of the CDR3 is TGCAGTGCCCGACTAGCGCAATACAATGAGCAGTTCTTC. Translation gives CSARLAQYNEQFF.